Below, 6 T cell receptor beta chains from the same sample are listed, as sequenced in a study of T cells in Graves' hyperthyroidism and ophthalmopathy. Template material for amplifying TCR beta CDR3 regions consisted of RNA transcripts. HTBI primers drove first-round RT-PCR of the TCR CDR3. TCRdb analysed the multiplex PCR reads with MiXCR anew, one entry per CDR3 protein. The table shows around 300,000 distinct CDR3 sequences, with over 20% occurring only once. The sample comprised blood. Receptors were obtained from a man aged 25-40 years with Graves' ophthalmopathy.

The J gene is TRBJ2-3, the V gene TRBV28; maybe TRBD1 (6 bases). Germline CDR1 MDHEN, CDR2 SYDVKM. V was shortened by 7 bases and J by 2 bases, with 13 bases between the two germline ends. The CDR3 has 14 amino acids. CDR3 nucleotide sequence: TGTGCCAGCAACCGGCAGGGGTCCACAGATACGCAGTATTTT. This translates into CASNRQGSTDTQYF.

V gene TRBV28 combines with J gene TRBJ2-2, with 9 bases matching TRBD2. Germline loops: CDR1 MDHEN, CDR2 SYDVKM. Trimming cost V 5 bases and J 6 bases; bases outside gene matches: 10. The CDR3 contains 16 residues. The CDR3 DNA reads TGTGCCAGCAGTGAAATAGCGGGAGATTATTCCGGGGAGCTGTTTTTT. Its protein product is CASSEIAGDYSGELFF.

This clonotype was seen many times. The genes are TRBV2 and TRBJ1-2, with 7 bases fitting TRBD1. V lost 9 bases, J lost 5 bases, and 18 bases stayed unmatched. Germline CDR1 SNHLY, CDR2 FYNNEI. The CDR3 is made up of 16 amino acids. Here the CDR3 reads CASQSHPGQRPYGYTF. The DNA of the CDR3 is TGTGCCAGTCAATCCCACCCGGGACAGCGCCCTTATGGCTACACCTTC.

In the case of this clonotype: A much larger clone is a single base away; this may be a read error. The CDR3 coding sequence is TGTGCCAGCAGCTTAGTCGCGGCGGGAGGTGCGAGATACAATGAGCAGTACTTC. Translating gives CASSLVAAGGARYNEQYF. The J gene is TRBJ2-1, the V gene TRBV7-2; TRBD2 aligns across 8 bases. The J call may be incorrect, as the DNA end agrees better with TRBJ2-7. From germline, CDR1 is SGHTA and CDR2 FQGNSA. The CDR3 contains 18 residues.

The chain carries TRBV11-2 and TRBJ2-7; 11 bases map to TRBD1. This CDR3 spans 14 amino acids. The V and J ends lost 5 bases and 3 bases, in that order; junction bases with no gene match: 3. Germline loops: CDR1 SGHAT, CDR2 FQNNGV. CDR3 in DNA: TGTGCCAGCAGCGTGGGGACAGGGGGCTACGAGCAGTACTTC. Protein sequence: CASSVGTGGYEQYF.

This clonotype was observed a handful of times. This sequence joins TRBV27 and TRBJ2-2; no definite D call. This CDR3 comprises 15 residues. Germline V gives CDR1 MNHEY, CDR2 SMNVEV (reference sequence). The V and J ends lost 0 bases and 4 bases respectively, with 9 bases between them. The CDR3 DNA reads as TGTGCCAGCAGTTTATCCCCTTGGGGCACCGGGGAGCTGTTTTTT. Residues: CASSLSPWGTGELFF.